The sequence of this T cell receptor beta chain was determined in a study of cytomegalovirus exposure and HLA in healthy donors listed by TCRdb under 2017. General notes on the study: An earlier analysis of roughly 610 of the donors reported 276 Gb of sequence data and roughly 120 million unique TCR beta sequences obtained from 180 million or so T cells. HLA typing included class I and class II loci at four-digit resolution. The study combined high-throughput TCR immunosequencing, statistical association of individual TCRs with disease status, and machine learning to predict cytomegalovirus infection status. Five DR-DQ haplotypes were treated as single units for association and clustering because of strong linkage in the cohort. A separate validation cohort of approximately 130 different subjects was used in addition to the approximately 700-subject first cohort. In a later analysis, previously published TCR beta repertoires from 550 to 700 donors were re-analyzed and high-resolution HLA genotyping was added so that TCR occurrence patterns could be studied. Among the approximately 400 genotyped donors, under 90% belonged to the genetic ancestry cluster associated with self-reported Caucasian donors. Roughly 300 gigabases of sequencing data and approximately 85 million unique TCR sequences were included in an early release covering several hundred HLA-typed donors. Every repertoire in the discovery cohort had been generated on one and the same sequencing platform. The number of typed donors differed by locus: roughly 620-640 for A, B, C, DRB1 and DQB1; approximately 540 for DQA1; 606 for DPA1; and around 470 for DPB1. In the later analysis, no new phenotypic data were used to find candidate immune exposures; instead, reliance was placed on TCR beta sequences and their occurrence across donors. To decide whether each TCR beta V gene segment behaved as functional or pseudogenic, an earlier analysis of some 600 of the donors relied on high-throughput TCR beta sequencing. Across under 500 genotyped donors of the cohort, an average of approximately 240,000 unique TCR beta nucleotide sequences per donor were sequenced, and 15% to 20% of those sequences were non-productive. The study was designed to test whether signatures of past pathogen exposure could be identified by cataloging public T cell receptors. Genome-wide SNP genotypes for about 60% of the roughly 670 donors were used in a later genetic analysis, which treated that subset as a discovery cohort. The study profiled the T cell repertoires of 500 to 800 subjects by immunosequencing and related them to cytomegalovirus serostatus. Alongside the repertoire data, information on donor age, sex, ethnicity and CMV serostatus was compiled.

There are 14 amino acids in the CDR3, from cysteine to phenylalanine inclusive. Kept here is only the CDR3 DNA, which spans 42 bases and is read in frame from base 1. CDR1 and CDR2, looked up from the germline V gene, are SGHTA and FQGNSA. The junction carries 7 bases between V and J, which are trimmed by 0 bases and 2 bases respectively. In total, 500 to 700 healthy bone marrow donors made up the cohort. Cohort members were all nominally healthy when sampled, although unrecorded immune exposures were likely present. The donor tested CMV seronegative and was one of the 352 seronegative cohort members. Every donor gave a peripheral blood sample, and the peripheral blood mononuclear cells from that sample were used for TCR beta sequencing. Genomic DNA extraction from the blood cell samples was performed with the Qiagen DNeasy Blood Extraction Kit. Receptors were amplified or captured by the immunoSEQ multiplex PCR assay. For the multiplex PCR, a mixture combining 60 forward primers for TCR Vbeta segments and 13 reverse primers for TCR Jbeta segments was used. The CDR3 region of rearranged TCR beta genes was amplified from genomic DNA with a multiplex PCR assay. Amplified TCR beta libraries were sequenced as 87-base-pair reads on the Illumina HiSeq System. The published analysis was carried out like this. In a later analysis, approximately 74 million unique TCR beta chains were counted across the approximately 640 repertoires, and about 9.9 million of these chains were shared by at least two donors. To remove PCR and sequencing errors, raw reads were error-corrected and collapsed into unique sequences using a nearest-neighbor algorithm that merged closely related sequences. CDR3 sequences were aligned to IMGT reference sequences to assign V, D and J gene segments. For a sequence to be retained, a match of at least six nucleotides was required to both a V gene segment and a J gene segment. A rearrangement was called productive if the CDR3 had no stop codons and remained in frame with V and J, and every other rearrangement was called non-productive. Following IMGT convention, CDR3 was defined as the stretch from the second conserved V-encoded cysteine to the conserved J-encoded phenylalanine. The earlier analysis of a few hundred of the donors excluded sequences that lacked an unambiguous match to a single V gene segment. In an earlier analysis of approximately 610 of the donors, V segments were called functional above 56.7% productive rearrangements and were called segregating when the between-donor standard deviation exceeded 5%. A statistical classification framework was built for diagnosing cytomegalovirus status from the catalog of TCR beta chain sequences. In a later analysis, V and J genes were assigned by comparing TCR nucleotide sequences against IMGT/GENE-DB human TR gene sequences. Using the TCRdist pipeline, a later analysis assigned CDR3 sequences along with most-parsimonious VDJ recombination scenarios. In a later analysis, each TCR beta chain was defined by its CDR3 amino acid sequence together with its V-gene family, and reads lacking a unique V-gene family were excluded. As a way to deal with suspected cross-contamination and a sequencing artifact, a later analysis dropped hundreds of nucleotide sequences that were highly shared and had low generation probability. A later analysis calculated a clonal expansion index for each public chain from normalized within-repertoire ranks of inferred template counts. In a later analysis, generation probabilities were computed using a VDJ recombination model fitted to out-of-frame rearrangements, and the results were checked against IGoR. In a later analysis, hypergeometric tests were used to score TCR-TCR, TCR-HLA and TCR-CMV co-occurrence, with a repertoire-size bias correction applied to TCR pairs. False discovery rates were estimated in a later analysis by permuting HLA or CMV assignments 20 times. In a later analysis, co-occurring TCRs were grouped using DBSCAN, with TCRdist sequence similarity added in when clustering inside HLA-allele-positive subsets. Repertoires with fewer than 30,000 or more than 120,000 public chains, plus five repertoires with anomalous nucleotide sharing, were excluded from co-occurrence clustering. This is the immuneACCESS table as TCRdb keeps it, with only in-frame sequences that have V and J called. A part of the clones is gone; compared with another copy, unresolved V genes explain less than half, and the rest is unexplained. Clonal size and the V and J genes are those of that table, whereas D and trimming came from the DNA. The table for this sample lists under 110,000 clones; around 80% of them were counted only once. The top ten clones comprise 3% to 4% of the sample.

Summary of the overall study and its limitations: In vitro tests confirmed that a few of the cytomegalovirus-associated TCR beta chains recognize cytomegalovirus antigens. The authors suggested that the approach could potentially be generalized to other disease states and immunological phenotypes. A group of highly shared sequence variants was considered likely to be a technical artifact of the sequencing pipeline. Most CMV-associated TCR beta chains appeared to be HLA-restricted in a later analysis, and the HLA associations seemed to be driven largely by CMV exposure. A further reported finding was that TCR beta sequences accurately predicted the HLA-A and HLA-B alleles for most subjects in the first cohort. In this cohort, only TCR beta chains were sequenced, and detectable features were limited by the absence of alpha or paired-chain data. The 87-base-pair reads could not distinguish some IMGT-functional V segments, including TRBV6-2 and TRBV6-3, so those segments were excluded. When HLA alleles, especially DR and DQ, strongly co-occurred, TCR associations were difficult to assign to individual alleles. Immune exposure information for the cohort was limited to CMV serostatus. The earlier analysis of 587 of the donors excluded about 16 rarely observed V segments, including chromosome 9 orphons, because counts were too low. According to a later analysis, parvovirus B19, influenza, CMV and Epstein-Barr virus appeared linked to several top co-occurrence clusters. Correlated functional status among segregating V segments might be attributable to linkage disequilibrium, but an unknown experimental factor could not be ruled out. An earlier analysis of around 540 of the donors showed that most TCR beta V segments appeared in productive rearrangements either about 87% or about 30% of the time, which broadly matched IMGT annotations. Because some donors lacked HLA typing at each locus, the association tests relied only on the typed subset. A total of fewer than 200 TCR beta chains were listed by the study as associated with cytomegalovirus. In both the original and validation cohorts, the classifier was reported to diagnose cytomegalovirus status with high specificity and sensitivity. Roughly uniform sequencing depth across donors was assumed in presence/absence analyses, although this assumption may not hold. An association between a missense DCLRE1C variant and V-gene and J-gene trimming of TCR beta chains was found in a later genetic analysis and replicated in an independent cohort. In a later analysis, the rate of TCR association differed among HLA loci, with DRB1 alleles having the most associated TCRs and HLA-C alleles having the fewest. A later analysis associated roughly 17,000 TCR beta sequences with specific HLA alleles at a false discovery rate of 0.05. Compared with the roughly 670-donor mean, donors in an Asian-associated ancestry cluster had fewer N-insertions in productive TCRs, according to a later genetic analysis. In a later analysis, HLA-associated TCR beta chains showed more clonal expansion and lower generation probabilities than non-associated chains that were equally common. Across donors, most TCR sequences were observed very rarely, whereas some public TCRs were present in many individuals.

With regard to this clone: Its antigen specificity is not known. No qualities accompany the bases; no much larger clone lies one base away.

This sequence originates from a man in his 60s in good health and CMV-seronegative. The chain joins TRBV7-2 to TRBJ1-2; the D gene cannot be named for sure. Sequencing was carried out using PBMCs. The CDR3 reads as follows: CASSLAPGNYGYTF. The sequence in DNA is TGTGCCAGCAGCTTAGCGCCCGGGAACTATGGCTACACCTTC.